This is a list of T cell receptor beta chains from one sample in a study of T cell repertoires in cytomegalovirus infection. TCRdb reanalysed the reads using MiXCR and keeps one entry per CDR3 protein. Among under 250,000 distinct CDR3 sequences listed, approximately 7% were seen once. The sequenced material came from PBMCs. The receptors originated from a human donor in good health (CMV status not recorded). Some clones in this sample may be carry-over from other donors' samples. Both conserved end residues are part of each CDR3. Fields, in order: V gene, clone size, D gene, J gene, CDR3 DNA, CDR3 protein. A D gene is named only where the DNA matches it firmly. Clone size is not always given. Where it is, it says once, few, many or a class for expanded clones.

TRBV6-1	many	NA	TRBJ2-3	TGTGCCAGCTCAAAAAGGACAGGCACAGATACGCAGTATTTT	CASSKRTGTDTQYF
TRBV4-3	many	NA	TRBJ1-3	TGCGCCAGCAGCCAATCATCTGGAAACACCATATATTTT	CASSQSSGNTIYF
TRBV6-2/TRBV6-3	many	NA	TRBJ1-1	TGTGCCAGCATCGACCCCGGGGCCGGGAACACTGAAGCTTTCTTT	CASIDPGAGNTEAFF
TRBV9	many	NA	TRBJ2-6	TGTGCCAGCAGCGTAAATCGCTGGATCGAATCTGGGGCCAACGTCCTGACTTTC	CASSVNRWIESGANVLTF
TRBV2	NA	NA	TRBJ2-5	TGTGCCAGCAGTGAACAGGGGATAGACGAGACCCAGTACTTC	CASSEQGIDETQYF
TRBV2	NA	TRBD1	TRBJ1-3	TGTGCCAGCAGCCCCTGGACAGGGAAGGGGGGAAACACCATATATTTT	CASSPWTGKGGNTIYF
TRBV7-8	many	TRBD1	TRBJ1-2	TGTGCCAGCAGCTTAGGGGACAGTCAGAACACCTTC	CASSLGDSQNTF
TRBV29-1	many	TRBD1	TRBJ1-1	TGCAGCGCCTGGGACAGGTTGAACACTGAAGCTTTCTTT	CSAWDRLNTEAFF
TRBV28	many	NA	TRBJ1-2	TGTGCCAGCACTGCCGTGGACAGAAACTATGGCTACACCTTC	CASTAVDRNYGYTF
TRBV6-2/TRBV6-3	many	TRBD2	TRBJ2-1	TGTGCCAGCCTCTTAGCGGGGGTAACCTACAATGAGCAGTTCTTC	CASLLAGVTYNEQFF
TRBV20-1	many	NA	TRBJ1-5	TGCAGTGCTAGCTCCGGACGCCCGGAAGAGCCCCAGCATTTT	CSASSGRPEEPQHF
TRBV20-1	many	TRBD1	TRBJ2-7	TGCAGTGCTCCTACCTCGACAGGGGGCGATTACGAGCAGTACTTC	CSAPTSTGGDYEQYF
TRBV7-2	many	TRBD2	TRBJ2-4	TGTGCCAGCAGCTTCCCCGGGACTAGCGGGGGGGCGGCCAAAAACATTCAGTACTTC	CASSFPGTSGGAAKNIQYF
TRBV28	many	NA	TRBJ1-1	NA	CASILGVVNTEAFF
TRBV7-2	many	TRBD2	TRBJ2-2	TGTGCCAGCAGCTCCCATGCAGGGACTAGCACGAACACCGGGGAGCTGTTTTTT	CASSSHAGTSTNTGELFF
TRBV27	many	NA	TRBJ2-1	TGTGCCACGGGGGCAGGTTTTGAGAAGTTCTTC	CATGAGFEKFF
TRBV20-1	many	NA	TRBJ2-5	TGCAGTGCAGGGAGTGTGGGAGAGACCCAGTACTTC	CSAGSVGETQYF
TRBV6-2/TRBV6-3	many	NA	TRBJ2-2	TGTGCCAGCAAGCAACCGGGACGGAGGTCCGGGGAGCTGTTTTTT	CASKQPGRRSGELFF
TRBV20-1	many	TRBD1	TRBJ1-5	TGCAGTGCTAGAGATCTCAGGGGGAATCAGCCCCAGCATTTT	CSARDLRGNQPQHF
TRBV7-9	many	TRBD1	TRBJ1-1	TGTGCCAGCAGCATAGGGGACAGGGCCGAAGCTTTCTTT	CASSIGDRAEAFF
TRBV14	many	TRBD1	TRBJ2-7	TGTGCCAGCAGCCAGACAGGGGGGGACGAGCAGTACTTC	CASSQTGGDEQYF
TRBV12-3/TRBV12-4	many	NA	TRBJ2-7	TGTGCCAGCAGTTGGGACAACGGACCCTACGAGCAGTACTTC	CASSWDNGPYEQYF
TRBV6-2/TRBV6-3	many	NA	TRBJ2-5	TGTGCCAGCTATTCAAGGACGGGCCAAGAGACCCAGTACTTC	CASYSRTGQETQYF
TRBV6-5	few	NA	TRBJ1-6	TGTGCCAGCAGCCCAGGGTCGGCCTATAATTCACCCCTCCACTTT	CASSPGSAYNSPLHF
TRBV7-2	many	NA	TRBJ1-1	TGTGCCAGCAGCTACGAGACGCTCGGTGAAGCTTTCTTT	CASSYETLGEAFF
TRBV28	many	NA	TRBJ1-5	TGTGCCAGCAGCCCTTGGGACGGGAATAGCAATCAGCCCCAGCATTTT	CASSPWDGNSNQPQHF
TRBV7-2	many	NA	TRBJ1-2	TGTGCCAGCAGCTTTAGCTGGACGGGAGCTAACTATGGCTACACCTTC	CASSFSWTGANYGYTF
TRBV7-9	many	TRBD2	TRBJ2-1	TGTGCCAGCAGCCCCGGGACTAGCGGGGGAGTCTCCTACAATGAGCAGTTCTTC	CASSPGTSGGVSYNEQFF
TRBV18	once	TRBD1	TRBJ1-1	TGTGCCAGCTCTTTCGACAGGGAGTTTGGGGAAGCTTTCTTT	CASSFDREFGEAFF
TRBV6-5	many	NA	TRBJ2-2	TGTGCCAGCAGTTATGGGCCGGAGACAGCGAACACCGGGGAGCTGTTTTTT	CASSYGPETANTGELFF
TRBV6-2/TRBV6-3	many	NA	TRBJ2-4	TGTGCCAGCAGTTACGGCCGATCTGGGGTCCAAAACATTCAGTACTTC	CASSYGRSGVQNIQYF
TRBV19	many	TRBD1	TRBJ2-5	TGTGCCAGTAGCAGGGGACAGACACAAGAGACCCAGTACTTC	CASSRGQTQETQYF